The clone carrying this T cell receptor beta chain occurred once. The source of the sample is a study of blood T cell repertoires in COVID-19. Germline lookup yields CDR1 SGHAT and CDR2 FQNNGV. The ends lost 5 bases at V and 15 bases at J; junction bases unmatched: 11. This CDR3 has 14 amino acids. Method: immunoSEQ multiplex PCR; TCRdb's copy keeps in-frame clones and lacks some. The sample has some 130,000 clones, roughly 80% seen once; the top ten hold roughly 15%. This clonotype was obtained from a woman aged 45-60 years with acute or convalescent COVID-19. The sample taken for sequencing was peripheral blood. V and J are TRBV11-2 and TRBJ2-1, with TRBD2 identical over 12 bases. The CDR3 spells CASSAQLAGGNWFF. CDR3 sequence (DNA): TGTGCCAGCAGCGCCCAACTAGCGGGGGGAAACTGGTTCTTC.